This TCR beta chain was observed in a study of T cell responses to AZD1222 COVID-19 vaccine. Study findings and constraints: Donors in the cohort were predominantly white British and more often female, and clonal diversity was possibly underestimated. Within unmutated variant regions lay the reported targets of nearly half of spike-specific TCRs.

Assay used: immunoSEQ multiplex PCR; TCRdb lists only in-frame clones, some missing. This sample yields about 110,000 clones, of which 85% to 95% are seen a single time; over 6.5% belongs to the top ten. This clone was detected a few times. No antigen is known for it. Germline CDR1 and CDR2: SGHRS and YFSETQ. CDR3 length equals 12 residues. Trimming took 0 bases from V and 0 from J, leaving 0 bases between them. This sequence joins TRBV5-1 and TRBJ1-1, with D unclear. The source was peripheral blood, collected on day 0 of AZD1222 vaccination. The TCR comes from an adult in good health. In DNA form, the CDR3 reads TGCGCCAGCAGCTTGGTGAACACTGAAGCTTTCTTT. Its protein is CASSLVNTEAFF.